This T cell receptor beta chain was found in a study of regulatory T cells in long-lasting Graves disease. This clonotype came up many times. The antigen is not known. Study outcomes and limitations: Blood alone, not thyroid tissue, was studied. Favored usage of TRBV28, TRBJ1-2 and TRBJ2-5 was recorded in persistent disease.

Trimming pared 1 base from V and 1 base from J, leaving 8 bases between. The CDR3 consists of 14 residues. Per germline, CDR1 SGHTA and CDR2 FQGNSA. Time point noted: persistent/refractory GD, antithyroid drugs over 5 years with positive TRAb. PBMC-derived RNA was used for the TCR library. Arm-PCR of CDR3 regions and iRepertoire HTBI primers were used to build TCR beta libraries. TCRdb reprocessed the multiplex PCR reads via MiXCR and lists one record per CDR3 protein. The top ten clones hold roughly a quarter of a sample with around 400,000 distinct CDR3 sequences, roughly 24% of them seen once. This TCR was recovered from a woman aged 40 to 50 with Graves disease. Source: peripheral blood mononuclear cells (PBMCs), taken when the disease was refractory, from a patient treated with antithyroid drugs. The rearrangement uses TRBV7-2 and TRBJ2-7; no clear D. The CDR3 loop is CASSLDGPSYEQYF. CDR3 DNA sequence: TGTGCCAGCAGCTTAGACGGGCCTTCCTACGAGCAGTACTTC.